This is a list of T cell receptor beta chains from one sample in a study of T cells after yellow fever vaccination. TCRdb passed the 5' RACE reads through MiXCR, listing each CDR3 protein once. The sample has a few hundred thousand distinct CDR3 sequences, around 7% seen once; the top ten hold over 15%. The material was PBMCs, obtained around 45 days after the first yellow fever vaccination. Receptor source: a man younger than 35 who received the YFV17D yellow fever vaccine. CDR3s include the opening cysteine and the closing phenylalanine or tryptophan. D genes are given only for firm matches. Expanded clones are given a class, and other clones once, few, many or no size at all.

j_gene: TRBJ2-5
d_gene: NA
v_gene: TRBV20-1
abundance: few
CDR3nt: TGCAGTGCTGGACCCGGGACCCAGTACTTC
CDR3aa: CSAGPGTQYF

j_gene: TRBJ1-4
d_gene: TRBD1
v_gene: TRBV12-3/TRBV12-4
abundance: NA
CDR3nt: TGTGCCAGCAGGCACAAGGGGGCAGGCGAAAAACTGTTTTTT
CDR3aa: CASRHKGAGEKLFF

j_gene: TRBJ1-1
d_gene: NA
v_gene: TRBV30
abundance: few
CDR3nt: TGTGCCTGGAGTGTAGAGACAGAGAACACTGAAGCTTTCTTT
CDR3aa: CAWSVETENTEAFF

j_gene: TRBJ2-3
d_gene: TRBD2
v_gene: TRBV5-1
abundance: NA
CDR3nt: TGCGCCAGCAGGTCGTTAGCGGGGAGCACAGATACGCAGTATTTT
CDR3aa: CASRSLAGSTDTQYF

j_gene: TRBJ1-6
d_gene: NA
v_gene: TRBV30
abundance: few
CDR3nt: TGTGCCGCGGGGAGTTCCCGGAGTTCACCCCTCCACTTT
CDR3aa: CAAGSSRSSPLHF

j_gene: TRBJ2-2
d_gene: NA
v_gene: TRBV5-4
abundance: few
CDR3nt: TGTGCCAGCAGCTTCACGGGGGTGGGGGAGCTGTTTTTT
CDR3aa: CASSFTGVGELFF

j_gene: TRBJ2-1
d_gene: TRBD1
v_gene: TRBV5-1
abundance: many
CDR3nt: TGCGCCAGCAAGAGACAGGGGGCTGACAATGAGCAGTTCTTC
CDR3aa: CASKRQGADNEQFF

j_gene: TRBJ2-7
d_gene: TRBD1
v_gene: TRBV6-6
abundance: few
CDR3nt: TGTGCCAGCAGTCGGACAGGGATCCACGAGCAGTACTTC
CDR3aa: CASSRTGIHEQYF

j_gene: TRBJ1-3
d_gene: TRBD1
v_gene: TRBV4-2
abundance: few
CDR3nt: TGTGCCAGCAGCCAACAGGGACAGAGGGACACCATATATTTT
CDR3aa: CASSQQGQRDTIYF

j_gene: TRBJ1-1
d_gene: NA
v_gene: TRBV20-1
abundance: few
CDR3nt: TGCAGTGCTAGAGACCCTCTTGGCACTGAAGCTTTCTTT
CDR3aa: CSARDPLGTEAFF

j_gene: TRBJ1-4
d_gene: TRBD1
v_gene: TRBV5-5
abundance: many
CDR3nt: TGTGCCAGCAGCCCCTGGACAGGGAGGGATGAAAAACTGTTTTTT
CDR3aa: CASSPWTGRDEKLFF

j_gene: TRBJ1-2
d_gene: NA
v_gene: TRBV6-1
abundance: many
CDR3nt: TGTGCCAGCAGTGACTCCACCCGTAAACAGGGCTACACCTTC
CDR3aa: CASSDSTRKQGYTF

j_gene: TRBJ1-5
d_gene: TRBD1
v_gene: TRBV4-1
abundance: few
CDR3nt: TGCGCCAGCAGCCAAGATAAGAGACAGGGGGCAGGGCAGCCCCAGCATTTT
CDR3aa: CASSQDKRQGAGQPQHF

j_gene: TRBJ2-1
d_gene: NA
v_gene: TRBV5-4
abundance: NA
CDR3nt: TGTGCCAGCAGCTTGGAGACTAGCTCCTACAATGAGCAGTTCTTC
CDR3aa: CASSLETSSYNEQFF

j_gene: TRBJ2-3
d_gene: NA
v_gene: TRBV7-2
abundance: few
CDR3nt: TGTGCCAGCAGCTCAGATTGGGGGACTGGGTTCTATACGCAGTATTTT
CDR3aa: CASSSDWGTGFYTQYF

j_gene: TRBJ1-4
d_gene: NA
v_gene: TRBV10-3
abundance: NA
CDR3nt: TGTGCCATCAGTGAGCTTGGCAGCACCTCAACTAATGAAAAACTGTTTTTT
CDR3aa: CAISELGSTSTNEKLFF

j_gene: TRBJ1-2
d_gene: NA
v_gene: TRBV7-9
abundance: NA
CDR3nt: TGTGCCAGCAGCTTAACAGGCGGCTACACCTTC
CDR3aa: CASSLTGGYTF

j_gene: TRBJ2-7
d_gene: NA
v_gene: TRBV4-1
abundance: many
CDR3nt: TGCGCCAGCAGCCAAGAACTCGGGACGGGGGAGCAGTACTTC
CDR3aa: CASSQELGTGEQYF

j_gene: TRBJ2-1
d_gene: NA
v_gene: TRBV24-1
abundance: few
CDR3nt: TGTGCCACCGGTATGAATAAGGAGCAGTTCTTC
CDR3aa: CATGMNKEQFF

j_gene: TRBJ2-1
d_gene: TRBD2
v_gene: TRBV19
abundance: many
CDR3nt: TGTGCCAGCACAGGACTAGCGGGGTACAATGAGCAGTTCTTC
CDR3aa: CASTGLAGYNEQFF

j_gene: TRBJ2-3
d_gene: NA
v_gene: TRBV2
abundance: NA
CDR3nt: TGTGCCAGTAAAGCGTGGGGGGCCGGTGATACGCAGTATTTT
CDR3aa: CASKAWGAGDTQYF

j_gene: TRBJ1-3
d_gene: NA
v_gene: TRBV29-1
abundance: few
CDR3nt: TGCAGCGTTGCTGGCAGCGGTACCACCAACTCTGGAAACACCATATATTTT
CDR3aa: CSVAGSGTTNSGNTIYF

j_gene: TRBJ2-3
d_gene: TRBD1
v_gene: TRBV7-2
abundance: many
CDR3nt: TGTGCCAGCAGCGCCGGGGACAGGGTAAACACAGATACGCAGTATTTT
CDR3aa: CASSAGDRVNTDTQYF

j_gene: TRBJ2-4
d_gene: TRBD1
v_gene: TRBV15
abundance: few
CDR3nt: TGTGCCACCAGCAGAGAAGGGGGCTTGGGCAAAAACATTCAGTACTTC
CDR3aa: CATSREGGLGKNIQYF

j_gene: TRBJ2-7
d_gene: NA
v_gene: TRBV4-2
abundance: many
CDR3nt: TGTGCCAGCAGCCAAGTTGAAGTCACCTACGAGCAGTACTTC
CDR3aa: CASSQVEVTYEQYF

j_gene: TRBJ2-3
d_gene: NA
v_gene: TRBV6-4
abundance: few
CDR3nt: TGTGCCAGCAGTGAGTTTGGAGCTAGCACAGATACGCAGTATTTT
CDR3aa: CASSEFGASTDTQYF

j_gene: TRBJ1-4
d_gene: TRBD1
v_gene: TRBV5-1
abundance: few
CDR3nt: TGCGCCAGCAGCTCGGATGGCAGGGGGAATGAAAAACTGTTTTTT
CDR3aa: CASSSDGRGNEKLFF

j_gene: TRBJ1-2
d_gene: NA
v_gene: TRBV20-1
abundance: NA
CDR3nt: TGCAGTGCTGTGGGGGGAGAAGCTAACTATGGCTACACCTTC
CDR3aa: CSAVGGEANYGYTF